The present T cell receptor (beta chain) was sequenced within a study of OX40 agonist ivuxolimab in advanced cancers. Study observations and caveats: At doses 0.1 to 3.0 mg/kg, CD4+ and CD8+ clones expanded.

Germline CDR1 is DFQATT and CDR2 is SNEGSKA (reference sequence). This CDR3 has 11 residues. V was trimmed by 4 bases and J by 1 base, leaving 4 bases between them. Sequencing used immunoSEQ multiplex PCR; TCRdb keeps in-frame clones, though not all of them. Of about 93,000 clones in the sample, about 90% were seen once. Of note for this clone: Its antigen is not identified.

The sample consisted of CD4+ or CD8+ T cells sorted from blood, taken in a trial of the OX40 agonist ivuxolimab. This receptor was obtained from an adult with an advanced solid tumor such as melanoma, head and neck, liver or kidney cancer. The chain is built from TRBV20-1 and TRBJ2-5, with D unresolved. CDR3 sequence reads: CSATFQETQYF. CDR3 nucleotides: TGCAGTGCTACATTCCAAGAGACCCAGTACTTC.